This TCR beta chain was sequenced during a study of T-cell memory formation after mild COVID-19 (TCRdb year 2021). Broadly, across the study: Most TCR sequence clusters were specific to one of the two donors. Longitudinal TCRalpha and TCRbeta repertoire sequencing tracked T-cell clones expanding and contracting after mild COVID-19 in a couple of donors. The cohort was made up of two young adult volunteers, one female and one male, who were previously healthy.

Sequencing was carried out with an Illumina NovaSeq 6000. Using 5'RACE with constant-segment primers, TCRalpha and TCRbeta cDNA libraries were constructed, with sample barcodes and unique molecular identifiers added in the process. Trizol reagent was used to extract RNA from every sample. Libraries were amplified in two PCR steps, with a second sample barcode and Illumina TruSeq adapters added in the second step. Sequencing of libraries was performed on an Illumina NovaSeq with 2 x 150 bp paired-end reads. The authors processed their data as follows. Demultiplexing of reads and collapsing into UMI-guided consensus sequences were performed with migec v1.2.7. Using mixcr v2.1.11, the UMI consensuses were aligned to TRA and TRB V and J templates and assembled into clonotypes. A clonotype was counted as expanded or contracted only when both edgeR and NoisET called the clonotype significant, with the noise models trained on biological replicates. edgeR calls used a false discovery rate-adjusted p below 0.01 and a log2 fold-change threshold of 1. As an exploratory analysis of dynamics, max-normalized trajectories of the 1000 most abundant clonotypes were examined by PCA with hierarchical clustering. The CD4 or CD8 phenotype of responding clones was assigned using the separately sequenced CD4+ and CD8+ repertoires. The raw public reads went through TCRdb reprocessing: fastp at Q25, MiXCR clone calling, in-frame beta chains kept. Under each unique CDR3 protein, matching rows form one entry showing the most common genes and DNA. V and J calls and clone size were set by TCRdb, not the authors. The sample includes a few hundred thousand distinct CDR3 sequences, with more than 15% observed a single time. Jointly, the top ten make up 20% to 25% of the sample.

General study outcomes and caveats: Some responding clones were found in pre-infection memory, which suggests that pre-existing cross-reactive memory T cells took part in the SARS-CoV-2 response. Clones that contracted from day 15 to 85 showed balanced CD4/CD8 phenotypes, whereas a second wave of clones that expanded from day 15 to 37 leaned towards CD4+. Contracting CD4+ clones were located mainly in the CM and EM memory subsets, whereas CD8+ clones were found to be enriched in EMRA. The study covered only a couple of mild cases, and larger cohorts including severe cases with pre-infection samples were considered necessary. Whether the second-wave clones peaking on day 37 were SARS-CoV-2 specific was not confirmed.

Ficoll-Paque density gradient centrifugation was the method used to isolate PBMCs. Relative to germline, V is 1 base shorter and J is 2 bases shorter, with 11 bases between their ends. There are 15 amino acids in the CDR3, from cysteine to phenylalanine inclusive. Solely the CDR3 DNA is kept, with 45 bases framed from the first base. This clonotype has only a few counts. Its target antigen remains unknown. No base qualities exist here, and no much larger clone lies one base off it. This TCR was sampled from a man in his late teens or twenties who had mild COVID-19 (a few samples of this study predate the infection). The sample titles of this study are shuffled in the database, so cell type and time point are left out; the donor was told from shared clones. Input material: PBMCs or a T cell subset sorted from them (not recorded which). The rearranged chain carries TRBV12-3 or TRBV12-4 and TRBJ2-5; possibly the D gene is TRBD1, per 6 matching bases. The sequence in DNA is TGTGCCAGCAGTTTAGGAGGGACAAGACAAGAGACCCAGTACTTC. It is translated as CASSLGGTRQETQYF.